The present entry profiles one T cell receptor (beta chain) with its context. Its antigen remains unidentified. The sample belongs to a study of graft-versus-host responses after intestinal transplantation. Across the study: For two to four years after anti-thymocyte globulin induction, all recipients took tacrolimus and steroids.

Sequencing used immunoSEQ multiplex PCR; TCRdb keeps in-frame clones, though not all of them. The sample carries some 110,000 clones, about 92% recorded once. The receptor was derived from a human donor who was the organ donor for an intestinal transplant. The input for sequencing was unstimulated CD8+ T cells sorted from spleen or lymph node cells, taken before transplant.

CDR3 bases: TGTGCCAGCAGCAGAATCGGGACAGACAGCGGCACTGAAGCTTTCTTT. It translates to CASSRIGTDSGTEAFF. The chain is built from TRBV21-1 and TRBJ1-1; the listed D gene, TRBD1, was not tested against the DNA. TRBV21-1 is deemed a pseudogene. This CDR3 is built from 16 residues.